This is a list of T cell receptor beta chains from one sample in a study of blood T cell repertoires in COVID-19. Here immunoSEQ multiplex PCR was the method, and the copy in TCRdb shows in-frame clones only, minus some. This table holds approximately 40,000 clones, approximately 90% found once. Sequencing used peripheral blood. These receptors were collected from a human donor in a cohort sampled during active COVID-19. Each CDR3 is given with its conserved first and last residue. D genes are given only for firm matches. Expanded clones get a size class; other rows say once, few or many, or leave the size out.

clone_size,j_call,v_call,d_call,cdr3_nt,cdr3_aa
once,TRBJ2-3,TRBV7-9,.,TGTGCCAGCAGCTTAGATGGGACACCTATCACAGATACGCAGTATTTT,CASSLDGTPITDTQYF
.,TRBJ1-4,TRBV7-8,.,TGTGCCAGCAGCTTAGCGAGATCCTTTGGACAGCGAGAAAAACTGTTTTTT,CASSLARSFGQREKLFF
.,TRBJ1-2,TRBV19,.,TGTGCCAGTAGTTCAGTCGGGAGGGGAGGCTACACCTTC,CASSSVGRGGYTF
.,TRBJ2-3,TRBV9,TRBD2,TGTGCCAGCAGCGTAGCAGCGGGAGTTAGCACAGATACGCAGTATTTT,CASSVAAGVSTDTQYF
.,TRBJ2-1,TRBV2,.,TGTGCCAGCCTTCGACAGTACAATGAGCAGTTCTTC,CASLRQYNEQFF
.,TRBJ2-7,TRBV5-5,TRBD2,TGTGCCAGCAGCTACTGGGGCGGGAGCGTCTCCTACGAGCAGTACTTC,CASSYWGGSVSYEQYF
.,TRBJ1-1,TRBV2,.,TGTGCCAGCATGAGAGACACTGAAGCTTTCTTT,CASMRDTEAFF
.,TRBJ2-3,TRBV6-2/TRBV6-3,.,TGTGCCAGCAGTTTTGGCCATGGGCCCGATACGCAGTATTTT,CASSFGHGPDTQYF
.,TRBJ2-7,TRBV12-2,.,TGTGCAAGTCGCGTAAACCCCCAGGGGGCACGCGAGCAGTACTTC,CASRVNPQGAREQYF
.,TRBJ1-5,TRBV10-3,TRBD1,TGTGCCATCAGTGAGTCGAGGACAGGCGATCAGCCCCAGCATTTT,CAISESRTGDQPQHF
.,TRBJ2-7,TRBV27,TRBD1,TGTGCCAGCAGGAGACAGGGGGGAGTATACGAGCAGTACTTC,CASRRQGGVYEQYF
once,TRBJ2-1,TRBV6-1,.,TGTGCCAGCAGTGATCGTCCCACAGGGAAGAATGAGCAGTTCTTC,CASSDRPTGKNEQFF
.,TRBJ1-5,TRBV19,.,TGTGCCAGTAGTATAAGAGTCAGGGTTGATCAGCCCCAGCATTTT,CASSIRVRVDQPQHF
few,TRBJ1-6,TRBV30,.,TGTGCCTGGAGTTCAGGGAATTTATATTCACCCCTCCACTTT,CAWSSGNLYSPLHF
.,TRBJ1-1,TRBV15,.,TGTGCCACCAGCCCCCCCCCGGGACGGGGGGGGACTGAAGCTTTCTTT,CATSPPPGRGGTEAFF
.,TRBJ2-1,TRBV27,TRBD1,TGTGCCAGCAGATACAGGTCCGGGACAGGGGGAAACAATGAGCAGTTCTTC,CASRYRSGTGGNNEQFF
few,TRBJ1-1,TRBV5-1,TRBD1,TGCGCCAGCAGCCCTAGACAGGGGACAGCTGAAGCTTTCTTT,CASSPRQGTAEAFF
.,TRBJ2-5,TRBV24-1,TRBD1,TGTGCCACCAGTGATTTGGGACAGGGGGTTGAAGAGACCCAGTACTTC,CATSDLGQGVEETQYF
.,TRBJ1-1,TRBV15,TRBD1,TGTGCCACCAGCACGACCGACAGGGGAATTTTTGCGGCTTTCTTT,CATSTTDRGIFAAFF
few,TRBJ2-1,TRBV6-4,.,TGTGCCAGCAGTGGCTCGACAGAGAATGAGCAGTTCTTC,CASSGSTENEQFF
.,TRBJ2-5,TRBV15,TRBD1,TGTGCCACCAGCAGAGATGACAGGGGAAAGACCCAGTACTTC,CATSRDDRGKTQYF
once,TRBJ2-1,TRBV24-1,.,TGTGCCACCAGCACGGGAGTTCTTGGTAATGAGCAGTTCTTC,CATSTGVLGNEQFF
.,TRBJ1-5,TRBV6-5,TRBD1,TGTGCCAGCAGTTCCCGGGACAGTAGTCGGCCCCAGCATTTT,CASSSRDSSRPQHF
once,TRBJ2-7,TRBV24-1,TRBD1,TGTGCCACCAGTGATCCCGGGACAGGGAGTTACGAGCAGTACTTC,CATSDPGTGSYEQYF
.,TRBJ2-1,TRBV9,.,TGTGCCAGCAGCCGAAACGGGGGAGAGCAGTTCTTC,CASSRNGGEQFF
.,TRBJ1-3,TRBV6-5,TRBD1,TGTGCCAGCAGTTCCGACAGGGGCGATGGAAACACCATATATTTT,CASSSDRGDGNTIYF
.,TRBJ2-3,TRBV6-4,TRBD2,TGTGCCAGCAGGAAAGCGGCGGGGGGCACAGATACGCAGTATTTT,CASRKAAGGTDTQYF
once,TRBJ2-3,TRBV29-1,.,TGCAGCGTTGAAGGCCGACAAAGCACAGATACGCAGTATTTT,CSVEGRQSTDTQYF
.,TRBJ1-2,TRBV19,TRBD1,TGTGCCAGCGCACCGGGACAGGGAGGGGGGCACTATGGCTACACCTTC,CASAPGQGGGHYGYTF
.,TRBJ1-4,TRBV5-5,.,TGTGCCAGCAGCTTGGAGGCAGGGTCGGCGGAAAAACTGTTTTTT,CASSLEAGSAEKLFF
medium-sized,TRBJ1-2,TRBV14,.,TGTGCCAGCAGCCAAGTCACAGGGTCTTATGGCTACACCTTC,CASSQVTGSYGYTF
once,TRBJ2-2,TRBV18,.,TGTGCCAGCTCACCATCCCTACCATGGGTAGGAGGCACCGGGGAGCTGTTTTTT,CASSPSLPWVGGTGELFF
.,TRBJ2-1,TRBV9,TRBD2,TGTGCCAGCAGCACCAGCGGGGGGCCGTACAATGAGCAGTTCTTC,CASSTSGGPYNEQFF
.,TRBJ2-3,TRBV9,TRBD2,TGTGCCAGCAGCGTAGCTACAGGAGGGCTAGCGGGGGAACTCACAGATACGCAGTATTTT,CASSVATGGLAGELTDTQYF
.,TRBJ1-2,TRBV6-6,TRBD1,TGTGCCAGCACCAATACTGGGACAGGGGAAAACTATGGCTACACCTTC,CASTNTGTGENYGYTF
once,TRBJ2-6,TRBV19,.,TGTGCCAGTAGTATACGAGGGTCCGGGGCCAACGTCCTGACTTTC,CASSIRGSGANVLTF
.,TRBJ1-5,TRBV6-6,.,TGTGCCAGCAGCACGGACAAGTATAGCAATCAGCCCCAGCATTTT,CASSTDKYSNQPQHF
.,TRBJ2-1,TRBV6-5,.,TGTGCCAGCATGGGACTTAACAATGAGCAGTTCTTC,CASMGLNNEQFF
.,TRBJ2-1,TRBV18,.,TGTGCCAGCTCACCACCTTCCGGGTACAATGAGCAGTTCTTC,CASSPPSGYNEQFF
.,TRBJ2-5,TRBV15,.,TGTGCCACCAGCAGCCTCGGGGGAGCCCAAGAGACCCAGTACTTC,CATSSLGGAQETQYF
.,TRBJ2-3,TRBV7-9,.,TGTGCCAGCAGCCCCCGACAGATCACAGATACGCAGTATTTT,CASSPRQITDTQYF
once,TRBJ1-3,TRBV28,.,TGTGCCAGCAGTTTACCCAGCACTCGCTCACGGGCTGGAAACACCATATATTTT,CASSLPSTRSRAGNTIYF
once,TRBJ2-3,TRBV27,.,TGTGCCAGCAGTGGGCAACGGAGCACAGATACGCAGTATTTT,CASSGQRSTDTQYF
.,TRBJ2-7,TRBV4-2,TRBD2,TGTGCCAGCAGCCAAGATAGGACTAGCGTCTACGAGCAGTACTTC,CASSQDRTSVYEQYF
.,TRBJ1-1,TRBV6-5,.,TGTGCCAGCAGTTACTCGACAGCCTACACTGAAGCTTTCTTT,CASSYSTAYTEAFF
.,TRBJ2-3,TRBV28,TRBD2,TGTGCCAGCAGTCCACTGACTAGCGGGAGGACAGATACGCAGTATTTT,CASSPLTSGRTDTQYF
.,TRBJ2-7,TRBV27,.,TGTGCCAGCAACCGAGGAGAGGCGGGCTACGAGCAGTACTTC,CASNRGEAGYEQYF
.,TRBJ2-7,TRBV27,TRBD1,TGTGCCAGCAGTAGGGACAGGGGGACTTACGAGCAGTACTTC,CASSRDRGTYEQYF
.,TRBJ1-1,TRBV6-4,.,TGTGCCAGCAGTCAGACAATGAACACTGAAGCTTTCTTT,CASSQTMNTEAFF
.,TRBJ2-1,TRBV20-1,.,TGCAGTGCCCAAAACTACAATGAGCAGTTCTTC,CSAQNYNEQFF
.,TRBJ2-3,TRBV5-1,TRBD2,TGCGCCAGCAGCCGCGGACTAGCGGGGGACACAGATACGCAGTATTTT,CASSRGLAGDTDTQYF